The entry below describes one TCR beta chain. Germline-derived CDR1 and CDR2 are LNHDA and SQIVND (reference sequence). Deletions cut 6 bases from V and 1 base from J, with 20 bases between. The CDR3 covers 17 residues. This sample was included in a study of T-cell reconstitution after alpha-beta-depleted transplantation in children. Preparing the TCRbeta library involved the use of unique molecular identifiers. TCRdb processed the PCR reads anew with MiXCR; each CDR3 protein has one entry. Among some 550,000 distinct CDR3 sequences listed, about 17% were seen once. The rearrangement joins TRBV19 to TRBJ2-3; D is possibly TRBD2 (5 bases). This TCR derives from a human donor who donated a stem cell graft to a child with acute lymphoblastic leukemia. Sequenced here: PBMCs from the stem cell graft donor, sampled from the stem cell graft. CDR3 region: CASSNPTRATGTDTQYF. The DNA for the CDR3 is TGTGCCAGTAGCAATCCGACGAGGGCAACTGGCACAGATACGCAGTATTTT. Together with reference TRBV19 and TRBJ2-3, the CDR3 gives the full variable domain: DGGITQSPKYLFRKEGQNVTLSCEQNLNHDAMYWYRQDPGQGLRLIYYSQIVNDFQKGDIAEGYSVSREKKESFPLTVTSAQKNPTAFYLCASSNPTRATGTDTQYFGPGTRLTVL.